This is a list of T cell receptor beta chains from one sample in a study of blood T cells in healthy people across ages. TCRdb re-called the 5' RACE reads with MiXCR, one entry per CDR3 protein. Among some 1.7 million distinct CDR3 sequences listed, approximately 28% were seen once. The sequenced sample was blood. The receptors shown here come from a woman aged 30 to 39 in good health. The CDR3 runs from the conserved cysteine through the conserved F or W. Each record gives: D gene, J gene, clone size, V gene, CDR3 DNA, CDR3 protein. The D gene is left open where the match is weak. Some rows mark clone size as missing; the rest say once, few, many or name a class of expanded clone.

D gene: -; J gene: TRBJ2-5; clone size: -; V gene: TRBV15; CDR3 DNA: TGTGCCACCAGCAGGCTGGGCAGGGATCAAGAGACCCAGTACTTC; CDR3 protein: CATSRLGRDQETQYF
D gene: TRBD1; J gene: TRBJ1-6; clone size: -; V gene: TRBV18; CDR3 DNA: TGTGCCAGCAGCCCTGGACAGGGTGCAAATTCACCCCTCCACTTT; CDR3 protein: CASSPGQGANSPLHF
D gene: -; J gene: TRBJ1-5; clone size: few; V gene: TRBV9; CDR3 DNA: TGTGCCAGCAGCCCCTACAATAGCAATCAGCCCCAGCATTTT; CDR3 protein: CASSPYNSNQPQHF
D gene: -; J gene: TRBJ1-4; clone size: few; V gene: TRBV6-1; CDR3 DNA: TGTGCCAGCAGCCGGGGGAAGGCTAATGAAAAACTGTTTTTT; CDR3 protein: CASSRGKANEKLFF
D gene: -; J gene: TRBJ1-2; clone size: once; V gene: TRBV7-2; CDR3 DNA: TGTGCCAGCAGACTCGAGGGGGGTGGCTACACCTTC; CDR3 protein: CASRLEGGGYTF
D gene: -; J gene: TRBJ1-3; clone size: -; V gene: TRBV6-6; CDR3 DNA: TGTGCCAGCATGAGGGAACTGGGAAACACCATATATTTT; CDR3 protein: CASMRELGNTIYF
D gene: -; J gene: TRBJ1-1; clone size: few; V gene: TRBV12-3/TRBV12-4; CDR3 DNA: TGTGCCAGCGGTCACACAGGCAGAGTAACTGAAGCTTTCTTT; CDR3 protein: CASGHTGRVTEAFF
D gene: TRBD2; J gene: TRBJ2-5; clone size: -; V gene: TRBV20-1; CDR3 DNA: TGCAGTGCCTATCAGCGGGGCCTTCAAGAGACCCAGTACTTC; CDR3 protein: CSAYQRGLQETQYF
D gene: TRBD2; J gene: TRBJ2-3; clone size: -; V gene: TRBV6-2/TRBV6-3; CDR3 DNA: TGTGCCAGCAGTACGGGGCGACTAGCGGGAGGAGTGCCCACAGATACGCAGTATTTT; CDR3 protein: CASSTGRLAGGVPTDTQYF
D gene: TRBD1; J gene: TRBJ2-1; clone size: many; V gene: TRBV29-1; CDR3 DNA: TGCAGCGTGCGGACAGGGGGATACAATGAGCAGTTCTTC; CDR3 protein: CSVRTGGYNEQFF
D gene: TRBD1; J gene: TRBJ2-5; clone size: many; V gene: TRBV6-5; CDR3 DNA: TGTGCCAGCAGTAAACAGGGGGGAGAGACCCAGTACTTC; CDR3 protein: CASSKQGGETQYF
D gene: -; J gene: TRBJ2-1; clone size: few; V gene: TRBV7-6; CDR3 DNA: TGTGCCAGCAGCTTCACAGGTTCGGGGGAGCAGTTCTTC; CDR3 protein: CASSFTGSGEQFF
D gene: TRBD2; J gene: TRBJ2-1; clone size: -; V gene: TRBV10-1; CDR3 DNA: TGCGCCAGCAGTGGGTCCGGGGGGGCTTTGAATGAGCAGTTCTTC; CDR3 protein: CASSGSGGALNEQFF
D gene: TRBD2; J gene: TRBJ2-3; clone size: few; V gene: TRBV27; CDR3 DNA: TGTGCCAGCAGTCAACCCTCAAGCACGACGGGACTAGCGGGAGGGGATACGCAGTATTTT; CDR3 protein: CASSQPSSTTGLAGGDTQYF
D gene: TRBD1; J gene: TRBJ2-7; clone size: few; V gene: TRBV20-1; CDR3 DNA: TGCAGTGCTAGCGCCGGACAGGGGGCTCGTGAGCAGTACTTC; CDR3 protein: CSASAGQGAREQYF
D gene: TRBD2; J gene: TRBJ2-1; clone size: many; V gene: TRBV5-1; CDR3 DNA: TGTGCCAGCAGCCCCGGGGGGGAGTACAATGAGCAGTTCTTC; CDR3 protein: CASSPGGEYNEQFF
D gene: TRBD2; J gene: TRBJ2-6; clone size: few; V gene: TRBV27; CDR3 DNA: TGTGTCAGCAGCCTCCTTGGGAGGGCAATCCCCGAAAACTCTGGGGCCAACGTCCTGACTTTC; CDR3 protein: CVSSLLGRAIPENSGANVLTF
D gene: -; J gene: TRBJ2-3; clone size: many; V gene: TRBV6-5; CDR3 DNA: TGTGCCAGCACCCCTACGGGTCCACCTAGCACAGATACGCAGTATTTT; CDR3 protein: CASTPTGPPSTDTQYF
D gene: TRBD1; J gene: TRBJ1-5; clone size: -; V gene: TRBV2; CDR3 DNA: TGTGCCAGCAGTGGGACAGGGGGCGGTCATAGCAATCAGCCCCAGCATTTT; CDR3 protein: CASSGTGGGHSNQPQHF
D gene: TRBD2; J gene: TRBJ2-7; clone size: -; V gene: TRBV29-1; CDR3 DNA: TGCAGCGTCGGGACTAACTACGAGCAGTACTTC; CDR3 protein: CSVGTNYEQYF
D gene: -; J gene: TRBJ1-1; clone size: few; V gene: TRBV27; CDR3 DNA: TGTGCCAGCAGTAAACCGACCGACTTCGGCACTGAAGCTTTCTTT; CDR3 protein: CASSKPTDFGTEAFF